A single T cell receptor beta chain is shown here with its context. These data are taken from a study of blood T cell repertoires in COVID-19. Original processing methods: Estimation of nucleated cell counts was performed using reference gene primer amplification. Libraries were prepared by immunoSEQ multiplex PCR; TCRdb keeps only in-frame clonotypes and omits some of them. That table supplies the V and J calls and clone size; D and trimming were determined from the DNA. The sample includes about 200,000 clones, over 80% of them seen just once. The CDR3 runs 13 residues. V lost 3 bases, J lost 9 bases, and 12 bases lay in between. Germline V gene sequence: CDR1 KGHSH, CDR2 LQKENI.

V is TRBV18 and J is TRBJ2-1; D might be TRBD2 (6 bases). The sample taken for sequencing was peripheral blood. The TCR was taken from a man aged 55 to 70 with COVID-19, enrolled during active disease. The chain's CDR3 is CASSPQLGGEQFF. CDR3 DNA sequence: TGTGCCAGCTCACCCCAGTTGGGGGGTGAGCAGTTCTTC.